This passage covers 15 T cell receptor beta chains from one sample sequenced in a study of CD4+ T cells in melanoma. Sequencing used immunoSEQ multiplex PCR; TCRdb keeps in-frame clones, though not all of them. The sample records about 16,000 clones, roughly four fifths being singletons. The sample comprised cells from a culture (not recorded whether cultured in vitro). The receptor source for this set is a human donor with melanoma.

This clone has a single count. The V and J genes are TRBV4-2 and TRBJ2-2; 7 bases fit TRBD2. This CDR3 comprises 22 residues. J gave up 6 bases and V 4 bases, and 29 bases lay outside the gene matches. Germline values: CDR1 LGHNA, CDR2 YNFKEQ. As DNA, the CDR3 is TGTGCCAGCAGCCGCCGAAGGTGGTTTGGCGGGGGAAATCCTCAGATATCCGGGGAGCTGTTTTTT. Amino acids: CASSRRRWFGGGNPQISGELFF.

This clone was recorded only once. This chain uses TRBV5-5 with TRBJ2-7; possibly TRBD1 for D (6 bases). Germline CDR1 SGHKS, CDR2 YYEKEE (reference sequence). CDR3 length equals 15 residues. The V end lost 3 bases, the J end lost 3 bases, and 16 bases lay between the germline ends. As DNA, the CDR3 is TGTGCCAGCAGCTACTACACGGGACAACACTACGAGCAGTACTTC. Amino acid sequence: CASSYYTGQHYEQYF.

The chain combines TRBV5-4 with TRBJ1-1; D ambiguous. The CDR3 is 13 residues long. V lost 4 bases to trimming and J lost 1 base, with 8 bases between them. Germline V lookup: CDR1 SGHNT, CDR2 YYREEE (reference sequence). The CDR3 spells CASSRGPNTEAFF. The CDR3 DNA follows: TGTGCCAGCAGCAGAGGACCGAACACTGAAGCTTTCTTT.

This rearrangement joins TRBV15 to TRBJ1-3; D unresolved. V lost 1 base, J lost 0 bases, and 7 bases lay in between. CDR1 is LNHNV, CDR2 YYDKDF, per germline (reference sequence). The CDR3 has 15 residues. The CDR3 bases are TGTGCCACCAGCAGAGGACGGAACTCTGGAAACACCATATATTTT. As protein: CATSRGRNSGNTIYF. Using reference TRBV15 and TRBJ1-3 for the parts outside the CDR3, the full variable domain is DAMVIQNPRYQVTQFGKPVTLSCSQTLNHNVMYWYQQKSSQAPKLLFHYYDKDFNNEADTPDNFQSRRPNTSFCFLDIRSPGLGDTAMYLCATSRGRNSGNTIYFGEGSWLTVV.

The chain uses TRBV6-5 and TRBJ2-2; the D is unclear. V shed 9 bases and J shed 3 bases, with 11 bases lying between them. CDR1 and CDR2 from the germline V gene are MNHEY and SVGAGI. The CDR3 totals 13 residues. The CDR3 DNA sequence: TGTGCCAGTTCAACTCCGGACACCGGGGAGCTGTTTTTT. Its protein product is CASSTPDTGELFF.

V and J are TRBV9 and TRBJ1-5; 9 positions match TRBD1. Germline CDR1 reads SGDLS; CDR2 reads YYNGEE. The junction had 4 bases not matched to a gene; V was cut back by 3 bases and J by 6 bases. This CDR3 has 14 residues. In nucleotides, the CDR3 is TGTGCCAGCAGCGCCGGGACAGGGTCTCAGCCCCAGCATTTT. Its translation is CASSAGTGSQPQHF. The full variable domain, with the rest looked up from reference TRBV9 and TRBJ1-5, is DSGVTQTPKHLITATGQRVTLRCSPRSGDLSVYWYQQSLDQGLQFLIQYYNGEERAKGNILERFSAQQFPDLHSELNLSSLELGDSALYFCASSAGTGSQPQHFGDGTRLSIL.

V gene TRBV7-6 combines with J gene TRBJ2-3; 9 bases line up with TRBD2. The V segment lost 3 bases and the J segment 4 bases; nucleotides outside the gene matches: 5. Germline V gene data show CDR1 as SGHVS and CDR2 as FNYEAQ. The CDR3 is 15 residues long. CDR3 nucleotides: TGTGCCAGCAGCTTCGTAGCGGGGGAGGCAGATACGCAGTATTTT. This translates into CASSFVAGEADTQYF.

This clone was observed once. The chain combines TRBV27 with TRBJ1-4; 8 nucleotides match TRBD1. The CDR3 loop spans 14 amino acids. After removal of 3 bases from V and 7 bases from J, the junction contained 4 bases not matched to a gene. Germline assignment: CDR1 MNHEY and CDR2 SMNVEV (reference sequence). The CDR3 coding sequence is TGTGCCAGCAGTTTGGGACAGGCGGGTGAAAAACTGTTTTTT. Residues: CASSLGQAGEKLFF.

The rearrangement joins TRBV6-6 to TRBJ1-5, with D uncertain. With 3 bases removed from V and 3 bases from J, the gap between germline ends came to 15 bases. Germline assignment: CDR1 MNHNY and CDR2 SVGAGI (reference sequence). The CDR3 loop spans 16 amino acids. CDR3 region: CASSYGERQANQPQHF. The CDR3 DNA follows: TGTGCCAGCAGTTATGGCGAAAGGCAGGCCAATCAGCCCCAGCATTTT.

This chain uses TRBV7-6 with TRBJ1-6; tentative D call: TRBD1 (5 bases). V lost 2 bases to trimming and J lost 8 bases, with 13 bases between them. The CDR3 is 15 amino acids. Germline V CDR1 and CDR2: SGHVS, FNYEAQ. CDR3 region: CASSLSGFSDSPLHF. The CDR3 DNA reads TGTGCCAGCAGCTTATCAGGGTTTAGTGATTCACCCCTCCACTTT.

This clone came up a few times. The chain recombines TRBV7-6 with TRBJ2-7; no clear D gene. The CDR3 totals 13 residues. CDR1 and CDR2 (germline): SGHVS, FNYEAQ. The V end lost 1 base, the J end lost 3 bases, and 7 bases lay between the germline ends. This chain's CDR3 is CASSLGPNYEQYF. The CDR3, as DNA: TGTGCCAGCAGCTTAGGGCCGAACTACGAGCAGTACTTC.

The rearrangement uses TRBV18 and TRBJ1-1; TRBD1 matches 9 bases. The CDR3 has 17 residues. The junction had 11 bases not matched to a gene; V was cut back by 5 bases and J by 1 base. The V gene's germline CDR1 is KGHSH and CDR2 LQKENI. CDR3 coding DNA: TGTGCCAGCTCATTAACAGGGGGCGCGAGGTCGAACACTGAAGCTTTCTTT. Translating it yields CASSLTGGARSNTEAFF.

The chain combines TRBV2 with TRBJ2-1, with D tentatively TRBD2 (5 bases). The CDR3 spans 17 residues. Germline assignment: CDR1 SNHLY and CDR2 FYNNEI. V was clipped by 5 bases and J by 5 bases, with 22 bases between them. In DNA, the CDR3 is TGTGCCAGCAGTCCCGTCCTCCTGGCGGGCGAGAACAATGAGCAGTTCTTC. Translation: CASSPVLLAGENNEQFF.

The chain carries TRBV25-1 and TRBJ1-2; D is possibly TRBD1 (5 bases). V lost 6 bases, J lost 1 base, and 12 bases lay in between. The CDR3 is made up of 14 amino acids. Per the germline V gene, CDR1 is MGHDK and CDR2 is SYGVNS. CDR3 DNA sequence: TGTGCCAGCAGACAAGCGGGGGATAACTATGGCTACACCTTC. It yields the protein CASRQAGDNYGYTF.

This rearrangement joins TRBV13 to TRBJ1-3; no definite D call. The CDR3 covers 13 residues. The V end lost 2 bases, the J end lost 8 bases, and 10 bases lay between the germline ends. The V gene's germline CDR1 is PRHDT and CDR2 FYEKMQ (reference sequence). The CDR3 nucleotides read TGTGCCAGCAGCTTACAGGCCTCGGACACCATATATTTT. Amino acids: CASSLQASDTIYF.